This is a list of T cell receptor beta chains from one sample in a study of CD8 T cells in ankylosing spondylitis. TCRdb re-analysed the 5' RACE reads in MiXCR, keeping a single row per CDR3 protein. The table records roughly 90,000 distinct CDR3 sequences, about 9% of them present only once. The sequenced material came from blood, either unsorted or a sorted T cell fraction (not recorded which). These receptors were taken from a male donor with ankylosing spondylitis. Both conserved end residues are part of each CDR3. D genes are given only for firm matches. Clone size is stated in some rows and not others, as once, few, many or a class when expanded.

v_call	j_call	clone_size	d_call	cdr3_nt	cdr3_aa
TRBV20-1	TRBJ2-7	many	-	TGCAGTGCCCCCGGGACTTGGGACTACGAGCAGTACTTC	CSAPGTWDYEQYF
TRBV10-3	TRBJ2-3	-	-	TGTGCCATCTCTGGGGGGATTGGCACAGATACGCAGTATTTT	CAISGGIGTDTQYF
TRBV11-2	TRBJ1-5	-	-	TGTGCCAGCAGTTCCACCGACTATTCCCGGACGGATGAGGAGCCCCAGCATTTT	CASSSTDYSRTDEEPQHF
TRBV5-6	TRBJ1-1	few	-	TGTGCCAGCAGCTTGGGCCACAGCTACACTGAAGCTTTCTTT	CASSLGHSYTEAFF
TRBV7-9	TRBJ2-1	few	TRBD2	TGTGCCAATATAGAGGGGGCGGGAGGGCCCCATGAGCAGTTCTTC	CANIEGAGGPHEQFF
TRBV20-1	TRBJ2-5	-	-	TGCAGTGCCCCGGGACGGCCGATCACAGAGACCCAGTACTTC	CSAPGRPITETQYF
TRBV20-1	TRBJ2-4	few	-	TGCAGTGCTTCACCCCCCAGTCTAGCCAAAAACATTCAGTACTTC	CSASPPSLAKNIQYF
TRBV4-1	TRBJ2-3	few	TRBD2	TGCGCCAGCAGCCGGGGACTAGCGGGAGCAACAGATACGCAGTATTTT	CASSRGLAGATDTQYF
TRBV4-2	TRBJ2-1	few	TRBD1	TGTGCCAGCAGCCAAGGGGACCGGGACAGGCATGTAGGTGAGCAGTTCTTC	CASSQGDRDRHVGEQFF
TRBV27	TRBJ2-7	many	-	TGTGCCAGCAGTTTTGGGTTACCCATAGACTACGAGCAGTACTTC	CASSFGLPIDYEQYF
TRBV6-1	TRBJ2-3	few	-	TGTGCCAGCAGTGAAGGGATGGGTTCGACAGATACGCAGTATTTT	CASSEGMGSTDTQYF
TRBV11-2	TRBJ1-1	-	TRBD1	TGTGCCAGCAGCTCGACCAGGACAGGTGAAGCTTTCTTT	CASSSTRTGEAFF
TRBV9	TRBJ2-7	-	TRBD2	TGTGCCAGCAGCCCGCACGGTGGGACTAGACCCCACGAGCAGTACTTC	CASSPHGGTRPHEQYF
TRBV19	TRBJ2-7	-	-	TGTGCCAGTAGTACAACCGGGACCGACGAGCAGTACTTC	CASSTTGTDEQYF
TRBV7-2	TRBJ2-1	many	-	TGTGCCAGCAGCTTGCCTAGTTGGAGCTCCTACAATGAGCAGTTCTTC	CASSLPSWSSYNEQFF
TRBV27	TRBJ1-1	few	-	TGTGCCAGCAGTCCCCCGTTAGAGATGAACACTGAAGCTTTCTTT	CASSPPLEMNTEAFF
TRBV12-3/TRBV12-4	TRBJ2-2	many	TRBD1	TGTGCCAGCAGTTTCGGGACAGCTTTCACCGGGGAGCTGTTTTTT	CASSFGTAFTGELFF
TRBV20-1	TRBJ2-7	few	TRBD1	TGCAGTGCTAGGCGACAGGGAGACTACGAGCAGTACTTC	CSARRQGDYEQYF
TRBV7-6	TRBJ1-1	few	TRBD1	TGTGCCAGCAGCCCCCAACAGGGGACGAACACTGAAGCTTTCTTT	CASSPQQGTNTEAFF
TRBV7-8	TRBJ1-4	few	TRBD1	TGTGCCAGCAGGGGGACAGGGGCTGTCGAAAAACTGTTTTTT	CASRGTGAVEKLFF
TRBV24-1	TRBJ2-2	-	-	TGTGCCACCAGTGAACTGAGGGGGAGCGGAACCGGGGAGCTGTTTTTT	CATSELRGSGTGELFF
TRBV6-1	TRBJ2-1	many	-	TGTGCCAGCACCGCCGGCGGGGGAAATAGGGGGCGGGAGCACGGTGAGCAGTTCTTC	CASTAGGGNRGREHGEQFF
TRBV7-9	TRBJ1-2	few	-	TGTGCCAGCAGCTTAGTAGTTCCTTCGAGTGGCTACACCTTC	CASSLVVPSSGYTF
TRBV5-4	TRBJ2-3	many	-	TGTGCCAGCAGCTTGTTCGCGGGAAGGGGGACAGATACGCAGTATTTT	CASSLFAGRGTDTQYF
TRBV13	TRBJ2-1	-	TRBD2	TGTGCCAGCAGCATTCTAGCGGGAGGCCCCTCCTACAATGAGCAGTTCTTC	CASSILAGGPSYNEQFF
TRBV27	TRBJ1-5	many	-	TGTGCCAGCAGTTTAGAAGGGGACCAGCCCCAGCATTTT	CASSLEGDQPQHF
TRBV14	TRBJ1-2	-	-	TGTGCCAGCAGCCAAGATCCGGTCTATGGCTACACCTTC	CASSQDPVYGYTF
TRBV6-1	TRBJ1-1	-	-	TGTGCCAGCAGCACCGCGCGGGGGGAGGCTTTCTTT	CASSTARGEAFF
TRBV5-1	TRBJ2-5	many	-	TGCGCCAGCAGCCCACCCTACCAAGAGACCCAGTACTTC	CASSPPYQETQYF
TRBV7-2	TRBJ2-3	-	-	TGTGCCAGCAGCCGCACCACAGATACGCAGTATTTT	CASSRTTDTQYF
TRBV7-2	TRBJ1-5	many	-	TGTGCCAGCAGCTTGTGGGATAGCAATCAGCCCCAGCATTTT	CASSLWDSNQPQHF
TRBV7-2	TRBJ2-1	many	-	TGTGCCAGCAGCTTCGTTGCTTCCCCCTACAATGAGCAGTTCTTC	CASSFVASPYNEQFF
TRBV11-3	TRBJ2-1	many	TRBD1	TGTGCCAGCAGCTTGGAGTTGGACAGGGAATACAATGAGCAGTTCTTC	CASSLELDREYNEQFF
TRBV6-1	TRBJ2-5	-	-	TGTGCCAGCACCGGGTGGTGGGCGGATGAGACCCAGTACTTC	CASTGWWADETQYF
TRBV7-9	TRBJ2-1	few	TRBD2	TGTGCCAGCAGCGGGGTGAGCGGGAGGGCCCGAAATGAGCAGTTCTTC	CASSGVSGRARNEQFF
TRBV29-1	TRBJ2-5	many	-	TGCAGCGTTGTGGAAAGGAAAGTTTATCGTCAAGAGACCCAGTACTTC	CSVVERKVYRQETQYF
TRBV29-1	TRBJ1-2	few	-	TGCAGCGTTGAGGGGAACGAGCGTGGCTACACCTTC	CSVEGNERGYTF
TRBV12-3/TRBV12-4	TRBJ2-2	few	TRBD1	TGTGCCAGCAGTTTAGCCACCTTACAGGGGGCAAACGGGGAGCTGTTTTTT	CASSLATLQGANGELFF
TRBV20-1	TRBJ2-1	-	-	TGCAGTGCTAGAGACTTGACAGGCTCCTACAATGAGCAGTTCTTC	CSARDLTGSYNEQFF
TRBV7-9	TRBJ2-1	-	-	TGTGCCAGCAGCTATAACAACTACAATGAGCAGTTCTTC	CASSYNNYNEQFF
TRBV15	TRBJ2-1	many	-	TGTGCCACCAGCAGTATACTAGCCGGGAATGAGCAGTTCTTC	CATSSILAGNEQFF
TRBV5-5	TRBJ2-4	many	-	TGTGCCAGCAGCTTGGCCGCAGGGGGAGGGAACATTCAGTACTTC	CASSLAAGGGNIQYF
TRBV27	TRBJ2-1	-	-	TGTGCCAGCAGTTTAATGGGCAATGAGCAGTTCTTC	CASSLMGNEQFF
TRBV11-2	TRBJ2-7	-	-	TGTGCCAGCAGTTCAGAAGACCGACCCTACGAGCAGTACTTC	CASSSEDRPYEQYF
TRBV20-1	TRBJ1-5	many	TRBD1	TGCAGTGCTACCGGGACAGGAATTCAGCCCCAGCATTTT	CSATGTGIQPQHF
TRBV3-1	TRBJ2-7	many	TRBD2	TGTGCCAGCAGCGACGGACTAGCGGGATACGAGCAGTACTTC	CASSDGLAGYEQYF
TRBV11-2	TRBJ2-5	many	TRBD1	TGTGCCAGCACCCAGACAGGGCCTGGGGAGACCCAGTACTTC	CASTQTGPGETQYF
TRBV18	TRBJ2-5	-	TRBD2	TGTGCCAGCTCATCAATCCTAGCGGTACAAGAGACCCAGTACTTC	CASSSILAVQETQYF
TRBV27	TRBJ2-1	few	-	TGTGCCAGCAGTTTTGGAGGAGGGGTCGATGAGCAGTTCTTC	CASSFGGGVDEQFF
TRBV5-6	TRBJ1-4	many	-	TGTGCCAGCAGCTTGACTCCAGAGGGAGGTAATGAAAAACTGTTTTTT	CASSLTPEGGNEKLFF
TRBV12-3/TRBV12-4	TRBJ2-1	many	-	TGTGCCAGCAGTTTGAATATACAGGGAGAGCAGTTCTTC	CASSLNIQGEQFF
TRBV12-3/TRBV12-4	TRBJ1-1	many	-	TGTGCCAGTTCGACAGGACAGTTCACTGAAGCTTTCTTT	CASSTGQFTEAFF
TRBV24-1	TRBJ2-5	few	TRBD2	TGTGCCACCAGTGATTTAAAGGGTCTGGGACTAGCAGACCAAGAGACCCAGTACTTC	CATSDLKGLGLADQETQYF
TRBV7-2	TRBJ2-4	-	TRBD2	TGTGCCAGCAGCTTAGCGGGGTTAGCGGGAGGACTTCTAGCCAAAAACATTCAGTACTTC	CASSLAGLAGGLLAKNIQYF
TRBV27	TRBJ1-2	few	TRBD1	TGTGCCAGCAGTTTCTTCGGGACAGGGGAAGGGGGCTACACCTTC	CASSFFGTGEGGYTF
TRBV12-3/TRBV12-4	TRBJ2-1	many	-	TGTGCCAGCACCCCGGGTGCGGCAGGCAGCTCCTACAATGAGCAGTTCTTC	CASTPGAAGSSYNEQFF
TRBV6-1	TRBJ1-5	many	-	TGTGCCAGCAGCGTCAGTGGATATAGCAATCAGCCCCAGCATTTT	CASSVSGYSNQPQHF
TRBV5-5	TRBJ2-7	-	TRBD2	TGTGCCAGCAACCCGGCCGGTAGCGGGGCCTACGAGCAGTACTTC	CASNPAGSGAYEQYF
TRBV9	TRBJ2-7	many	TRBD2	TGTGCCAGCAGCGTGGGAGGGGAAGGGAGTCAGTACTTC	CASSVGGEGSQYF
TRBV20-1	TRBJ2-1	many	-	TGCAGTGCTAACGGGATTGAGCATACAGAGCAGTTCTTC	CSANGIEHTEQFF